A single sample is the source of the 3 T cell receptor beta chains below, sequenced in a study of beta chain features in type 1 diabetes. The isolated RNA, all of it, was reverse transcribed, so expressed TCRB transcripts were what got sequenced. Data came from immunoSEQ multiplex PCR; TCRdb stores just in-frame clones and leaves some out. The sample includes about 240,000 clones, 14% of them seen just once. Their cognate antigens are unknown. General study points: The study found moderately but significantly shorter TCRB CDR3s in all four CD4+ subsets of Type 1 diabetes patients.

The sample consisted of naive CD4+ T cells from blood. These receptors were collected from a man aged 25 to 40 with type 1 diabetes.

This clone has a handful of counts. The CDR3 sequence is CSAGQGTVNEKLFF. CDR3 nucleotide sequence: TGCAGCGCTGGACAGGGTACGGTTAATGAAAAACTGTTTTTT. This chain joins TRBV29-1 and TRBJ1-4, with 8 bases identical to TRBD1. Germline values: CDR1 SQVTM, CDR2 ANQGSEA. The CDR3 spans 14 residues. V lost 7 bases and J lost 4; bases outside the gene matches: 8.

The chain carries TRBV9 and TRBJ2-5, with D perhaps TRBD2 (6 bases). This CDR3 region has 13 residues. The V end lost 2 bases, the J end lost 6 bases, and 11 bases lay between the germline ends. Germline V gene lookup returns CDR1 SGDLS and CDR2 YYNGEE. The CDR3 loop is CASSVASEQTQYF. DNA of the CDR3: TGTGCCAGCAGCGTTGCTAGCGAACAGACCCAGTACTTC.

This clone came up a few times. This chain connects TRBV19 to TRBJ2-7; 9 nucleotides align to TRBD1. The germline gives CDR1 LNHDA, CDR2 SQIVND (reference sequence). The V and J ends lost 6 bases and 5 bases, in that order; junction bases with no gene match: 8. This CDR3 comprises 14 residues. The DNA for the CDR3 is TGTGCCAGTAGCCCCGGGACAGGGCATCACGAGCAGTACTTC. It yields the protein CASSPGTGHHEQYF.